The clone carrying this TCR beta chain has a count of ten or more. Its antigen is still unknown. Sample-barcoded 5' priming and a J-beta primer mix drove a second PCR of roughly 7 to 11 cycles. MiXCR was run by TCRdb on the 5' RACE reads, yielding one entry per CDR3 protein. The sample lists hundreds of thousands of distinct CDR3 sequences, 32% occurring once. Germline values: CDR1 DFQATT, CDR2 SNEGSKA (reference sequence). The CDR3 has 16 amino acids. V was pared by 6 bases and J by 3 bases, with 13 bases of the junction left unmatched. The data are from a study of blood T cells in healthy people across ages. Study-wide results and limits: Roughly linearly, TCR beta diversity per million T cells fell as age increased.

Sequenced: blood. The rearrangement joins TRBV20-1 to TRBJ2-3; 9 positions match TRBD2. The TCR sequence derives from a woman older than 75 in good health. In DNA form, the CDR3 reads TGCAGTGCCAGACCTGGGGGTAGCGGGGGTACAGATACGCAGTATTTT. Residues: CSARPGGSGGTDTQYF.